This TCR beta chain comes out of a study of cytomegalovirus exposure and HLA in healthy donors. Both 60 Vbeta primers and 13 Jbeta primers went into the PCR. Sequenced by immunoSEQ multiplex PCR; TCRdb stores in-frame clones only, minus some. The sample shows about 160,000 clones, approximately 80% of them seen only once. As regards this clone: The target antigen is unknown.

Overall study results and limits: For most TCR sequences rarity was the rule, although some public TCRs occurred in many donors.

From germline, CDR1 is SGHRS and CDR2 YFSETQ. V was clipped by 4 bases and J by 5 bases, with 15 bases between them. The CDR3 has 14 amino acids. The clonotype was recovered from a man aged 45 to 65 in good health and CMV-seropositive. The material sequenced was PBMCs. This chain links TRBV5-1 with TRBJ2-5; the D is unclear. CDR3 amino acids: CASSPASRYETQYF. DNA for the CDR3: TGCGCCAGCAGCCCCGCTAGTAGGTACGAGACCCAGTACTTC. Filled out from reference TRBV5-1 and TRBJ2-5, the complete variable domain reads KAGVTQTPRYLIKTRGQQVTLSCSPISGHRSVSWYQQTPGQGLQFLFEYFSETQRNKGNFPGRFSGRQFSNSRSEMNVSTLELGDSALYLCASSPASRYETQYFGPGTRLLVL.